Listed here are 22 T cell receptor beta chains from one sample, sequenced in a study of blood T cell repertoires in COVID-19. Data came from immunoSEQ multiplex PCR; TCRdb stores just in-frame clones and leaves some out. The sample holds 120,000 to 150,000 clones, about 90% seen once. The sample comprised peripheral blood. All receptors come from a woman of 80 years or more with acute or convalescent COVID-19.

V is TRBV19 and J is TRBJ1-2; 7 bases fit TRBD1. The ends lost 6 bases at V and 6 bases at J; junction bases unmatched: 7. CDR1 is LNHDA, CDR2 SQIVND, per germline (reference sequence). The CDR3 is made up of 13 amino acids. The CDR3 DNA is TGTGCCAGTAGCAGACAGGGTTCCGATGGCTACACCTTC. It is translated as CASSRQGSDGYTF.

This chain connects TRBV5-1 to TRBJ1-3; TRBD1 matches 10 bases. J was trimmed by 0 bases and V by 4 bases; bases with no gene match: 16. Germline values: CDR1 SGHRS, CDR2 YFSETQ. CDR3 length: 20 residues. CDR3 sequence: CASSQYATGGSTNSGNTIYF. In DNA form, the CDR3 reads TGCGCCAGCAGCCAATACGCGACAGGGGGCTCCACCAACTCTGGAAACACCATATATTTT.

CDR3 sequence: CASSVGSGTTDTQYF. The DNA of the CDR3 is TGTGCCAGCAGCGTAGGTAGCGGGACCACAGATACGCAGTATTTT. This sequence joins TRBV9 and TRBJ2-3; 8 bases agree with TRBD2. This CDR3 is built from 15 residues. V trimming: 0 bases; J trimming: 2 bases; junction bases outside the gene matches: 2. Germline values: CDR1 SGDLS, CDR2 YYNGEE.

This clone was found once. V and J are TRBV6-1 and TRBJ2-3; 7 bases fit TRBD2. V gave up 4 bases and J gave up 6 bases; unmatched junction bases: 22. Germline lookup yields CDR1 MNHNS and CDR2 SASEGT. The CDR3 spans 19 residues. The CDR3 sequence is CASSGVPGDGGGGLDTQYF. For the CDR3, the DNA is TGTGCCAGCAGTGGTGTCCCGGGAGACGGTGGGGGGGGACTGGATACGCAGTATTTT.

V gene TRBV4-3 combines with J gene TRBJ1-4, with 7 bases fitting TRBD1. The trim removed 4 bases at V and 5 bases at J, leaving 19 bases unmatched. The CDR3 runs 19 residues. The germline CDR1 and CDR2 sequences are LGHNA and YSLEER. This chain's CDR3 is CASSLVKRGQGGLNEKLFF. The CDR3 nucleotides are TGCGCCAGCAGCCTAGTTAAGAGGGGGCAGGGGGGCCTAAATGAAAAACTGTTTTTT.

The rearrangement links TRBV4-1 to TRBJ1-1, with D perhaps matching TRBD1 (6 bases). CDR1 and CDR2 from the germline V gene are MGHRA and YSYEKL. The CDR3 is 14 amino acids. The V end was cut by 1 base, the J end by 2 bases, with 8 bases between. CDR3 nucleotide sequence: TGCGCCAGCAGCCAAGGAGGGGGAAACACTGAAGCTTTCTTT. This codes for CASSQGGGNTEAFF.

V is TRBV11-3 and J is TRBJ2-7; D is possibly TRBD2 (6 bases). Trimming left V 1 base short and J 9 bases short, with 19 bases between. This CDR3 contains 15 residues. Germline V gene data show CDR1 as SGHNT and CDR2 as YENEEA. Here the CDR3 DNA reads TGTGCCAGCAGCTTAGTGGTGTGGGACTGCGCGCCGCAGTACTTC. It yields the protein CASSLVVWDCAPQYF. Supplemented by reference TRBV11-3 and TRBJ2-7, the full variable domain reads EAGVVQSPRYKIIEKKQPVAFWCNPISGHNTLYWYLQNLGQGPELLIRYENEEAVDDSQLPKDRFSAERLKGVDSTLKIQPAELGDSAVYLCASSLVVWDCAPQYFGPGTRLTVT.

The chain recombines TRBV11-1 with TRBJ2-5; TRBD2 matches at 10 bases. The V segment lost 6 bases and the J segment 7 bases; nucleotides outside the gene matches: 11. The CDR3 length is 15 residues. Germline CDR1 SGHAT, CDR2 FQDESV (reference sequence). CDR3 nucleotide sequence: TGTGCCAGCAGTTCCCCTAGCGGGGGTACTTGGACCCAGTACTTC. This codes for CASSSPSGGTWTQYF.

The DNA for the CDR3 is TGTGCTAGTGGTTTGGGACAGGGAGAAAAACTGTTTTTT. It specifies CASGLGQGEKLFF. The J gene is TRBJ1-4, the V gene TRBV12-5; TRBD1 agrees at 7 bases. Germline V CDR1 and CDR2: LGHNT, FRNRAP. V was pared by 1 base and J by 8 bases, with 1 base of the junction left unmatched. The CDR3 is made up of 13 amino acids.

The rearrangement uses TRBV7-2 and TRBJ1-5; D is uncertain. Between the trimmed V and J ends, which lost 5 bases and 7 bases, there was a span of 15 bases. Germline CDR1 SGHTA, CDR2 FQGNSA. The CDR3 totals 14 residues. Here the CDR3 reads CASSRWTAGQPQHF. For the CDR3, the DNA is TGTGCCAGCAGCCGTTGGACGGCGGGACAGCCCCAGCATTTT.

V is TRBV27 and J is TRBJ2-7; 10 nucleotides line up with TRBD2. Trimming removed 5 bases from V and 2 bases from J; junction bases left unmatched: 6. This CDR3 is 15 amino acids long. CDR1 and CDR2 (germline): MNHEY, SMNVEV (reference sequence). CDR3 residues: CASSQSGGVPYEQYF. In DNA form, the CDR3 reads TGTGCCAGCAGTCAAAGCGGGGGGGTTCCCTACGAGCAGTACTTC.

V gene TRBV12-5 combines with J gene TRBJ2-2; TRBD1 might be the D (7 bases). Between the trimmed V and J ends, which lost 6 bases and 6 bases, there was a span of 23 bases. Per the germline V gene, CDR1 is LGHNT and CDR2 is FRNRAP. The CDR3 loop spans 17 amino acids. CDR3: CASGNGGGTGMAGELFF. The CDR3 DNA sequence: TGTGCTAGTGGCAACGGAGGGGGCACTGGCATGGCCGGGGAGCTGTTTTTT.

The chain is built from TRBV27 and TRBJ1-1, with 9 nucleotides matching TRBD1. Germline lookup yields CDR1 MNHEY and CDR2 SMNVEV (reference sequence). The V segment lost 5 bases and the J segment 0 bases; nucleotides outside the gene matches: 4. The CDR3 spans 15 residues. CDR3 region: CASSPRDRVNTEAFF. CDR3 DNA sequence: TGTGCCAGCAGTCCTAGGGACAGGGTGAACACTGAAGCTTTCTTT.

The V and J genes are TRBV2 and TRBJ1-5; the match to TRBD1 covers 7 bases. V was clipped by 4 bases and J by 2 bases; unmatched bases: 5. Germline V gives CDR1 SNHLY, CDR2 FYNNEI. This CDR3 spans 15 amino acids. The CDR3 DNA is TGTGCCAGCAGTGTCGACAGGGCTCGCAATCAGCCCCAGCATTTT. Translation: CASSVDRARNQPQHF.

The gene calls are TRBV7-2 and TRBJ2-5, with 7 bases that match TRBD2. CDR1 and CDR2 (germline): SGHTA, FQGNSA. The CDR3 is made up of 14 amino acids. V lost 5 bases, J lost 3 bases, and 6 bases stayed unmatched. CDR3 loop: CASSRHGTKETQYF. The DNA for the CDR3 is TGTGCCAGCAGCAGACACGGGACTAAAGAGACCCAGTACTTC.

The chain recombines TRBV4-1 with TRBJ1-2; TRBD1 agrees at 7 bases. Germline CDR1 and CDR2: MGHRA and YSYEKL. This CDR3 contains 15 residues. With V trimmed by 0 bases and J by 4 bases, 5 bases remained unmatched. DNA of the CDR3: TGCGCCAGCAGCCAAGATTGGACAGGCCTCTATGGCTACACCTTC. Protein product: CASSQDWTGLYGYTF.

The chain has TRBV30 and TRBJ1-5; no definite D call. The CDR3 loop spans 12 amino acids. V lost 5 bases and J 5 bases, leaving 10 bases between the germline ends. Germline V CDR1 and CDR2: GTSNPN, SVGIG (reference sequence). CDR3 DNA sequence: TGTGCCTGGGGTGGAGGCGATCAGCCCCAGCATTTT. It codes for CAWGGGDQPQHF.

The chain couples TRBV3-1 (or the pseudogene TRBV3-2) to TRBJ1-5; 9 bases fit TRBD1. After removal of 1 base from V and 6 bases from J, the junction contained 4 bases not matched to a gene. Germline V gene data show CDR1 as LGHDT and CDR2 as YNNKEL (reference sequence). CDR3 size: 15 residues. CDR3 nucleotide sequence: TGTGCCAGCAGCCAAGGGGGGACAGGGTCTCAGCCCCAGCATTTT. Translated: CASSQGGTGSQPQHF.

V is TRBV4-3 and J is TRBJ1-2, with TRBD1 matching 8 bases. V gave up 0 bases and J gave up 6 bases; unmatched junction bases: 3. The CDR3 loop spans 14 amino acids. Germline-derived CDR1 and CDR2 are LGHNA and YSLEER. The CDR3 DNA is TGCGCCAGCAGCCAAGATAACAGGGGGGATGGCTACACCTTC. The encoded protein is CASSQDNRGDGYTF.

CDR3 region: CASSLRTGGTEAFF. The CDR3 DNA reads TGTGCCAGCAGCCTGCGTACAGGGGGCACTGAAGCTTTCTTT. V gene TRBV3-1 (or the pseudogene TRBV3-2) combines with J gene TRBJ1-1; 8 bases align to TRBD1. The ends lost 4 bases at V and 4 bases at J; junction bases unmatched: 5. CDR3 length: 14 residues. Looked up from germline, CDR1 is LGHDT and CDR2 is YNNKEL (reference sequence).

The CDR3 loop is CASHGLAGGRSYNEQFF. In nucleotides, the CDR3 is TGTGCCAGCCATGGACTAGCGGGGGGTCGCTCCTACAATGAGCAGTTCTTC. The genes are TRBV7-8 and TRBJ2-1; 14 nucleotides align to TRBD2. Germline V CDR1 and CDR2: SGHVS, FQNEAQ. CDR3 length equals 17 residues. Unmatched junction bases numbered 6, after V lost 8 bases and J lost 0 bases.

This rearrangement joins TRBV11-2 to TRBJ1-1; weak D call: TRBD1 (6 bases). This CDR3 has 15 residues. The germline V gene encodes CDR1 SGHAT and CDR2 FQNNGV. With 1 base removed from V and 1 base from J, the gap between germline ends came to 10 bases. CDR3 sequence: CASSLVVTGNTEAFF. CDR3 nucleotides: TGTGCCAGCAGCTTAGTTGTGACAGGGAACACTGAAGCTTTCTTT.